This TCR beta chain appears in the sequencing data of a study of blood T cell repertoires in COVID-19. Seattle patient enrollment occurred during active infection, with longitudinal follow-up thereafter. J was trimmed by 10 bases and V by 5 bases; bases with no gene match: 10. CDR3 length: 14 amino acids. CDR1 and CDR2 (germline): MDHEN, SYDVKM. How the authors handled the data: Amplification with reference gene primers provided the estimates of nucleated cell counts. The method was immunoSEQ multiplex PCR; TCRdb's version includes in-frame clones alone and lacks a portion of them. The V and J calls and the clone size are those of that table, but D and trimming were determined from the DNA. The table includes about 130,000 clones, around 85% detected once.

Sequencing input: peripheral blood. The V and J genes are TRBV28 and TRBJ1-2, with TRBD1 matching over 10 bases. The clonotype was recovered from a woman of 80 years or more with COVID-19, enrolled during active disease. The CDR3 here is CASSITGTGEDYTF. The DNA of the CDR3 is TGTGCCAGCAGTATTACCGGGACAGGGGAAGACTACACCTTC.